One T cell receptor beta chain is described in this entry. As yet, its antigen is unknown. Germline V gene lookup returns CDR1 SGDLS and CDR2 YYNGEE. The germline V and J ends were trimmed by 2 bases and 5 bases, with 16 bases remaining between them. This CDR3 is built from 15 residues. This PCR relied on a set of 60 Vbeta primers and 13 Jbeta primers. Profiled with immunoSEQ multiplex PCR; TCRdb holds only in-frame clones, not every one. The table lists about 180,000 clones, about three quarters of them singletons. The data were obtained in a study of cytomegalovirus exposure and HLA in healthy donors. Study-wide results and limits: A later analysis, which compared TCR beta chains of equal frequency, found the HLA-associated ones more clonally expanded. Later analysis identified several of the most significant clusters that appeared linked to common viral pathogens. A later analysis linked a missense DCLRE1C variant to TCR beta V- and J-gene trimming. It was only CMV serostatus that was available as immune exposure information.

Sequencing was performed on PBMCs. This chain uses TRBV9 with TRBJ1-1; no definite D call. The receptor comes from a middle-aged man in good health and CMV-seropositive. The CDR3 sequence: CASSVMTVAGTEAFF. The DNA of the CDR3 is TGTGCCAGCAGCGTGATGACGGTGGCGGGGACTGAAGCTTTCTTT.